A selection of T cell receptor beta chains follows, all from one sample in a study of cytomegalovirus exposure and HLA in healthy donors. TCRdb's table, derived via immunoSEQ multiplex PCR, lists solely in-frame clones and lacks some. The sample contains approximately 110,000 clones, 74% of which appear only once. The sample comprised PBMCs. The receptors here all came from a woman in her fifties or sixties in good health and CMV-seropositive. Each CDR3 is given with its conserved first and last residue. A D gene is named only where the DNA matches it firmly. Only part of the rows carry a size: once, few, many, or a class if the clone is expanded.

>TRBJ2-4|TRBV11-2|TRBD2|NA
CASSFGLAENIQYF
TGTGCCAGCAGCTTCGGACTAGCGGAAAACATTCAGTACTTC
>TRBJ2-7|TRBV2|TRBD1|NA
CASSGTGEAYEQYF
TGTGCCAGCAGCGGGACAGGGGAGGCCTACGAGCAGTACTTC
>TRBJ2-1|TRBV6-1|TRBD1|NA
CASRWGQGDGNEQFF
TGTGCCAGCAGATGGGGACAGGGGGACGGGAATGAGCAGTTCTTC
>TRBJ2-1|TRBV7-2|NA|NA
CASSLRAGVDEQFF
TGTGCCAGCAGCTTACGGGCAGGGGTGGATGAGCAGTTCTTC
>TRBJ2-5|TRBV2|NA|few
CASGGVGQETQYF
TGTGCCAGCGGCGGGGTCGGCCAAGAGACCCAGTACTTC
>TRBJ1-6|TRBV4-1|TRBD1|NA
CASSQADRSDSPLHF
TGCGCCAGCAGCCAAGCGGACAGGTCGGATTCACCCCTCCACTTT
>TRBJ2-4|TRBV7-8|TRBD2|NA
CASSFLSGGLLAKNIQYF
TGTGCCAGCAGCTTTCTCAGCGGGGGATTACTAGCCAAAAACATTCAGTACTTC
>TRBJ1-2|TRBV19|TRBD1|NA
CASSIALGQLGNYGYTF
TGTGCCAGTAGTATAGCCCTGGGACAGTTGGGGAATTATGGCTACACCTTC
>TRBJ2-7|TRBV11-2|TRBD1|NA
CASSPWTGGFSHEQYF
TGTGCCAGCAGCCCCTGGACAGGGGGTTTCTCGCACGAGCAGTACTTC
>TRBJ2-4|TRBV20-1|NA|few
CSANTGNIQYF
TGCAGTGCTAATACCGGAAACATTCAGTACTTC
>TRBJ1-2|TRBV11-2|NA|few
CASSLYPHTENPNYGYTF
TGTGCCAGCAGCTTATACCCCCATACAGAGAACCCGAACTATGGCTACACCTTC
>TRBJ1-1|TRBV5-6|TRBD1|NA
CASSKGQAGAFF
TGTGCCAGCAGCAAGGGACAGGCTGGAGCTTTCTTT
>TRBJ2-3|TRBV11-3|TRBD2|NA
CASSSRTSGGTDTQYF
TGTGCCAGCAGCTCAAGGACTAGCGGGGGCACAGATACGCAGTATTTT
>TRBJ2-3|TRBV28|TRBD1|NA
CASSSRQGSTDTQYF
TGTGCCAGCAGTTCCAGACAGGGCTCCACAGATACGCAGTATTTT
>TRBJ1-1|TRBV5-4|NA|NA
CASSFRSTEAFF
TGTGCCAGCAGCTTCAGGTCGACTGAAGCTTTCTTT
>TRBJ1-5|TRBV4-3|NA|few
CASSQDLRGSRHF
TGCGCCAGCAGCCAAGATCTAAGAGGGTCACGGCATTTT
>TRBJ2-3|TRBV9|TRBD2|NA
CASSSGGYSTDTQYF
TGTGCCAGCAGCTCGGGAGGGTATAGCACAGATACGCAGTATTTT
>TRBJ1-4|TRBV7-9|TRBD1|NA
CASSRDRGDEKLFF
TGTGCCAGCAGCCGGGACAGGGGCGATGAAAAACTGTTTTTT
>TRBJ1-5|TRBV15|NA|NA
CATSRRGISNQPQHF
TGTGCCACCAGCCGCAGGGGTATTAGCAATCAGCCCCAGCATTTT
>TRBJ2-2|TRBV18|NA|NA
CASEQGRGTGELFF
TGTGCCAGCGAGCAGGGTAGAGGCACCGGGGAGCTGTTTTTT
>TRBJ2-3|TRBV29-1|NA|NA
CSVEGVFRGSDTQYF
TGCAGCGTTGAAGGTGTCTTTAGGGGTTCAGATACGCAGTATTTT
>TRBJ2-7|TRBV7-2|NA|NA
CASSLDGGGSFYEQYF
TGTGCCAGCAGCTTAGATGGGGGGGGCAGTTTCTACGAGCAGTACTTC
>TRBJ2-3|TRBV10-3|TRBD2|few
CAISTSGGGMLDTQYF
TGTGCCATCTCGACTAGCGGGGGCGGGATGTTAGATACGCAGTATTTT
>TRBJ2-6|TRBV6-5|NA|NA
CASSKSSGANVLTF
TGTGCCAGCAGTAAGAGCTCTGGGGCCAACGTCCTGACTTTC
>TRBJ2-2|TRBV19|TRBD1|NA
CASSLIQGAIGELFF
TGTGCCAGTAGTCTTATACAGGGGGCAATCGGGGAGCTGTTTTTT
>TRBJ1-5|TRBV7-9|NA|NA
CASSFGVQQPQHF
TGTGCCAGCAGCTTCGGGGTACAACAGCCCCAGCATTTT
>TRBJ2-3|TRBV7-8|TRBD2|NA
CASSRYYSGEDTQYF
TGTGCCAGCAGCCGTTACTATAGCGGGGAAGATACGCAGTATTTT
>TRBJ2-5|TRBV27|TRBD1|NA
CASSPRLRQGARETQYF
TGTGCCAGCAGTCCTCGATTACGACAGGGGGCTCGGGAGACCCAGTACTTC
>TRBJ1-4|TRBV7-2|TRBD1|NA
CASRSRDRGYEKLFF
TGTGCCAGCAGATCCAGGGACAGGGGATATGAAAAACTGTTTTTT
>TRBJ1-2|TRBV28|NA|NA
CASSLSDRGYGYTF
TGTGCCAGCAGTTTAAGCGACCGAGGCTATGGCTACACCTTC
>TRBJ1-4|TRBV20-1|NA|NA
CSAGRDEKLFF
TGCAGTGCTGGGAGAGACGAAAAACTGTTTTTT
>TRBJ1-2|TRBV29-1|NA|NA
CSVEPRTEHYGYTF
TGCAGCGTCGAACCCAGGACAGAGCACTATGGCTACACCTTC
>TRBJ1-6|TRBV4-2|NA|few
CASSQDQGTSINSPLHF
TGTGCCAGCAGCCAAGATCAGGGTACCTCCATTAATTCACCCCTCCACTTT
>TRBJ2-3|TRBV19|NA|NA
CASSAQGKTDTQYF
TGTGCCAGTAGTGCCCAGGGAAAAACAGATACGCAGTATTTT
>TRBJ2-2|TRBV19|TRBD1|NA
CASDPGQGWAGELFF
TGTGCCAGTGATCCGGGACAGGGGTGGGCCGGGGAGCTGTTTTTT
>TRBJ2-3|TRBV6-1|TRBD1|NA
CASRGGQGATDTQYF
TGTGCCAGCAGGGGTGGACAGGGGGCAACAGATACGCAGTATTTT
>TRBJ1-1|TRBV18|NA|NA
CASSRGVRGSDTEAFF
TGTGCCAGCTCACGGGGTGTTCGGGGGTCGGACACTGAAGCTTTCTTT
>TRBJ1-2|TRBV20-1|NA|once
CSSGGVRGYTF
TGCAGTTCTGGGGGGGTAAGGGGCTACACCTTC
>TRBJ2-3|TRBV7-7|TRBD1|NA
CASSQGQSSTDTQYF
TGTGCCAGCAGCCAGGGACAGAGCTCCACAGATACGCAGTATTTT
>TRBJ1-6|TRBV27|TRBD1|NA
CASSTNRGSSYNSPLHF
TGTGCCAGCAGTACAAACAGGGGGAGCTCCTATAATTCACCCCTCCACTTT
>TRBJ2-1|TRBV6-5|TRBD1|NA
CASSYSRTGAYNEQFF
TGTGCCAGCAGTTACTCGCGGACAGGGGCCTACAATGAGCAGTTCTTC
>TRBJ2-2|TRBV28|NA|NA
CASSSAGLSTGELFF
TGTGCCAGCAGTTCGGCAGGATTGAGCACCGGGGAGCTGTTTTTT
>TRBJ2-1|TRBV6-1|NA|NA
CASSETGRHLGGEQFF
TGTGCCAGCAGTGAAACCGGTCGGCATTTGGGAGGTGAGCAGTTCTTC
>TRBJ1-3|TRBV11-2|NA|NA
CASSRDSLSGNTIYF
TGTGCCAGCAGCCGAGACAGCCTCTCTGGAAACACCATATATTTT
>TRBJ1-1|TRBV27|TRBD1|few
CASHYGQANTEAFF
TGTGCCAGCCACTACGGACAGGCGAACACTGAAGCTTTCTTT
>TRBJ2-7|TRBV4-1|NA|NA
CASSQSQISEQYF
TGCGCCAGCAGCCAGAGTCAAATTAGCGAGCAGTACTTC
>TRBJ1-6|TRBV28|NA|NA
CASSLARLDSPLHF
TGTGCCAGCAGTTTAGCACGGTTAGATTCACCCCTCCACTTT
>TRBJ1-2|TRBV5-1|TRBD1|NA
CASSLGGTASNYGYTF
TGCGCCAGCAGCCTAGGTGGGACAGCTTCCAACTATGGCTACACCTTC
>TRBJ2-7|TRBV9|NA|few
CASSVVPGYEQYF
TGTGCCAGCAGCGTAGTGCCAGGGTACGAGCAGTACTTC
>TRBJ1-3|TRBV30|TRBD1|NA
CALLRHRGGNTIYF
TGTGCCCTACTCCGTCACAGGGGAGGAAACACCATATATTTT
>TRBJ2-2|TRBV7-6|NA|few
CASSLVPGSGTGELFF
TGTGCCAGCAGCTTAGTTCCGGGGTCGGGCACCGGGGAGCTGTTTTTT
>TRBJ1-2|TRBV2|NA|NA
CASRIGSYGYTF
TGTGCCAGCAGAATCGGGTCCTATGGCTACACCTTC
>TRBJ2-7|TRBV23-1|TRBD1|once
CAGGDRVVSYEQYF
TGCGCCGGCGGCGACAGGGTAGTCTCCTACGAGCAGTACTTC
>TRBJ1-5|TRBV29-1|NA|NA
CSGTWGNQPQHF
TGCAGCGGGACATGGGGCAATCAGCCCCAGCATTTT
>TRBJ2-7|TRBV5-1|TRBD2|NA
CASSLAGGKGYEQYF
TGCGCCAGCAGCTTGGCGGGGGGAAAGGGATACGAGCAGTACTTC
>TRBJ2-4|TRBV5-6|NA|NA
CASTIRQGWVGGDIQYF
TGTGCCAGCACCATACGACAGGGATGGGTCGGGGGCGACATTCAGTACTTC
>TRBJ2-7|TRBV5-4|TRBD1|NA
CASSLFPGGSYEQYF
TGTGCCAGCAGCTTGTTTCCAGGGGGCTCCTACGAGCAGTACTTC
>TRBJ1-3|TRBV11-2|NA|NA
CASSLVGGGTAGNTIYF
TGTGCCAGCAGCTTAGTTGGTGGAGGCACGGCTGGAAACACCATATATTTT
>TRBJ2-7|TRBV9|NA|once
CASTRGYPYEQYF
TGTGCCAGCACAAGGGGGTATCCCTACGAGCAGTACTTC
>TRBJ2-5|TRBV5-4|TRBD2|NA
CASSLPGLVQETQYF
TGTGCCAGCAGCTTGCCCGGACTAGTACAGGAGACCCAGTACTTC